The next 32 T cell receptor beta chains were all read from a single sample in a study of beta chain features in type 1 diabetes. cDNA synthesis used the whole RNA isolate, giving expressed TCRB sequences. The data were produced by immunoSEQ multiplex PCR, yet TCRdb's version contains in-frame clones alone and is incomplete. The top ten hold 1% to 1.5% of the sample, which has some 220,000 clones, approximately 10% seen once. Sequencing input: central memory CD4+ T cells from blood. These receptors originate from a man between 18 and 35 years old in good health.

This clone was counted a few times. The rearrangement links TRBV9 to TRBJ2-1; a possible D gene is TRBD1 (6 bases). The germline V gene encodes CDR1 SGDLS and CDR2 YYNGEE. This CDR3 contains 17 residues. V dropped 4 bases and J dropped 2 bases, with 19 bases sitting between them. The CDR3, as DNA: TGTGCCAGCAGCCCTCGCCCCACAGGGAGAGCCTACAATGAGCAGTTCTTC. It encodes CASSPRPTGRAYNEQFF.

Only a few counts were recorded for this clone. This chain uses TRBV4-3 with TRBJ2-7; D call uncertain. From germline, CDR1 is LGHNA and CDR2 YSLEER. V lost 1 base and J lost 2, with 9 bases in between. CDR3 length: 14 residues. The CDR3 is CASSQGPKTYEQYF. DNA of the CDR3: TGCGCCAGCAGCCAAGGACCGAAAACCTACGAGCAGTACTTC.

This clone was counted between two and nine times. This sequence joins TRBV5-4 and TRBJ2-7, with TRBD2 matching 10 bases. V gave up 0 bases and J gave up 4 bases; unmatched junction bases: 7. Germline assignment: CDR1 SGHNT and CDR2 YYREEE (reference sequence). The CDR3 extends over 16 amino acids. The CDR3 sequence: CASSLGGWTSGYEQYF. The CDR3 DNA follows: TGTGCCAGCAGCTTGGGAGGTTGGACTAGCGGTTACGAGCAGTACTTC.

The J gene is TRBJ2-7, the V gene TRBV15, with 7 bases matching TRBD2. CDR1 is LNHNV, CDR2 YYDKDF, per germline (reference sequence). V trimming: 0 bases; J trimming: 2 bases; junction bases outside the gene matches: 4. CDR3 length: 15 amino acids. Here the CDR3 reads CATSRDMGRAYEQYF. In DNA, the CDR3 is TGTGCCACCAGCAGAGATATGGGGAGGGCCTACGAGCAGTACTTC.

The sample holds a few counts of this clone. The junction departs from germline at one end; a sequencing error may be responsible. The chain employs TRBV11-2 and TRBJ2-7, with a weak D call TRBD1 (5 bases). CDR3 length equals 15 residues. Per germline, CDR1 SGHAT and CDR2 FQNNGV. CDR3 DNA sequence: TGTGCCAGCAGTTCCCTCAGGGTTTTCTCCCACGAGCAGTACTTC. This encodes CASSSLRVFSHEQYF.

V is TRBV2 and J is TRBJ2-1, with D perhaps TRBD1 or TRBD2 (5 bases each). CDR1 is SNHLY, CDR2 FYNNEI, per germline. The CDR3 consists of 13 residues. Between the trimmed V and J ends, which lost 5 bases and 7 bases, there was a span of 12 bases. DNA of the CDR3: TGTGCCAGCAGTACAAGTTGGGGGAATGAGCAGTTCTTC. It translates to CASSTSWGNEQFF.

The chain is built from TRBV29-1 and TRBJ1-2, with D maybe TRBD1 (6 bases). The CDR3 consists of 11 residues. Germline V gene sequence: CDR1 SQVTM, CDR2 ANQGSEA. The V gene lost 6 bases and the J gene lost 5 bases, with 10 bases spanning the gap. Here the CDR3 reads CSVDGQYGYTF. CDR3 DNA sequence: TGCAGCGTGGACGGACAGTATGGCTACACCTTC.

The rearrangement uses TRBV30 and TRBJ1-5; D gene ambiguous. The CDR3 sequence is 12 residues long. Deletions cut 4 bases from V and 4 bases from J, with 8 bases between. The germline gives CDR1 GTSNPN, CDR2 SVGIG (reference sequence). CDR3 sequence: CAWNWDNQPQHF. The CDR3 DNA is TGTGCCTGGAACTGGGATAATCAGCCCCAGCATTTT.

This clone has only a few counts. The J gene is TRBJ2-1, the V gene TRBV14; 11 nucleotides align to TRBD2. CDR3 size: 15 residues. The germline CDR1 and CDR2 sequences are SGHDN and FVKESK. With 4 bases clipped from V and 7 bases from J, the junction kept 6 bases outside the gene matches. CDR3 in amino acids: CASSLAGGVRNEQFF. The CDR3 region has the DNA TGTGCCAGCAGCCTAGCGGGAGGGGTGAGGAATGAGCAGTTCTTC.

Ten or more counts support this clone. V usage is TRBV6-1 and J usage is TRBJ2-5, with 8 bases fitting TRBD2. This CDR3 has 15 residues. V shed 0 bases, J shed 9 bases, and the junction held 9 bases outside the gene matches. CDR1 and CDR2 from the germline V gene are MNHNS and SASEGT. The CDR3 bases are TGTGCCAGCAGTGAAGCACTAGAGCGGGAGACGCCCCAGTACTTC. It encodes CASSEALERETPQYF.

The V gene is TRBV2, the J gene TRBJ2-1; D possibly uses TRBD1 or TRBD2 (6 bases each). CDR1 and CDR2 (germline): SNHLY, FYNNEI. The CDR3 has 15 amino acids. Trimming cost V 5 bases and J 4 bases, with 15 bases left between them. CDR3 sequence: CASSQGGTRYNEQFF. CDR3 bases: TGTGCCAGCAGTCAAGGGGGGACACGATACAATGAGCAGTTCTTC.

At least ten counts were recorded for this clone. V and J are TRBV4-3 and TRBJ1-2, with D unresolved. This CDR3 has 13 residues. CDR1 and CDR2 (germline): LGHNA, YSLEER. V lost 4 bases and J 7 bases, leaving 13 bases between the germline ends. CDR3 nucleotide sequence: TGCGCCAGCAGCCCCATCGCGACGGGTGGCTACACCTTC. As protein: CASSPIATGGYTF.

In its sample, this clone was seen a few times. The V gene is TRBV2, the J gene TRBJ1-1; D perhaps matches TRBD1 (6 bases). The V end lost 9 bases, the J end lost 0 bases, and 11 bases lay between the germline ends. In germline, CDR1 is SNHLY, CDR2 FYNNEI. The CDR3 extends over 13 amino acids. CDR3 DNA sequence: TGTGCCAGTCACGGGACATTGAACACTGAAGCTTTCTTT. Protein sequence: CASHGTLNTEAFF.

Only a few counts were recorded for this clone. J is TRBJ2-7 and V is TRBV4-3; 7 bases match TRBD2. The germline gives CDR1 LGHNA, CDR2 YSLEER. J gave up 4 bases and V 5 bases, and 8 bases lay outside the gene matches. The CDR3 contains 14 residues. The CDR3 nucleotides read TGCGCCAGCAGCGGACGCCTAGCGGATTACGAGCAGTACTTC. Encoded protein: CASSGRLADYEQYF.

This clone was observed a handful of times. This sequence joins TRBV15 and TRBJ2-7; 7 bases map to TRBD1. The CDR3 loop spans 14 amino acids. CDR1 LNHNV and CDR2 YYDKDF come from the germline V gene (reference sequence). Unmatched junction bases numbered 8, after V lost 3 bases and J lost 6 bases. The CDR3 protein is CATSSRQGAGEQYF. The CDR3 bases are TGTGCCACCAGCAGTCGACAGGGTGCCGGCGAGCAGTACTTC.

This clone appeared a few times. The chain links TRBV7-2 to TRBJ2-1, with TRBD2 matching 9 bases. Germline CDR1 SGHTA, CDR2 FQGNSA. The CDR3 has 14 residues. Germline trimming cut 5 bases from V and 5 bases from J; bases unmatched to any gene: 4. CDR3 sequence reads: CASSRGLADNEQFF. The CDR3 DNA is TGTGCCAGCAGCCGGGGACTAGCCGACAATGAGCAGTTCTTC.

The chain is built from TRBV5-4 and TRBJ1-1; D not certain. V lost 2 bases, J lost 0 bases, and 11 bases lay in between. Per the germline V gene, CDR1 is SGHNT and CDR2 is YYREEE (reference sequence). The CDR3 runs to 15 residues. CDR3 amino acids: CASSFRAAMNTEAFF. The CDR3 nucleotides read TGTGCCAGCAGCTTTAGGGCAGCCATGAACACTGAAGCTTTCTTT. Looking up the rest from reference TRBV5-4 and TRBJ1-1 gives the full variable domain: ETGVTQSPTHLIKTRGQQVTLRCSSQSGHNTVSWYQQALGQGPQFIFQYYREEENGRGNFPPRFSGLQFPNYSSELNVNALELDDSALYLCASSFRAAMNTEAFFGQGTRLTVV.

CDR3 in DNA: TGTGCCAGCGACCGTCTAATAGCGGGAGGCAATGAGCAGTTCTTC. It specifies CASDRLIAGGNEQFF. V is TRBV7-9 and J is TRBJ2-1, with 10 bases fitting TRBD2. The germline V gene has CDR1 SEHNR and CDR2 FQNEAQ (reference sequence). V shed 8 bases, J shed 6 bases, and the junction held 10 bases outside the gene matches. This CDR3 region has 15 residues.

This clone was found a few times. V usage is TRBV5-4 and J usage is TRBJ2-7; possibly TRBD1 for D (6 bases). Germline CDR1 is SGHNT and CDR2 is YYREEE (reference sequence). Trimming took off 0 bases at V and 6 bases at J, with 7 bases between the two ends. The CDR3 totals 12 residues. CDR3 sequence (DNA): TGTGCCAGCAGCTTGGGGACAGTCGAGCAGTACTTC. It encodes CASSLGTVEQYF.

The chain links TRBV7-8 to TRBJ2-3; D remains unclear. CDR1 is SGHVS and CDR2 is FQNEAQ in the germline V gene. CDR3 length: 13 residues. Trimming took 5 bases from V and 6 from J, leaving 12 bases between them. The CDR3 nucleotides are TGTGCCAGCAGCCCACGGACGGCGGATACGCAGTATTTT. Protein product: CASSPRTADTQYF. Variable domain in full (rest from reference TRBV7-8 and TRBJ2-3): GAGVSQSPRYKVAKRGQDVALRCDPISGHVSLFWYQQALGQGPEFLTYFQNEAQLDKSGLPSDRFFAERPEGSVSTLKIQRTQQEDSAVYLCASSPRTADTQYFGPGTRLTVL.

V gene TRBV11-2 combines with J gene TRBJ2-1, with 9 bases identical to TRBD2. J was trimmed by 1 base and V by 6 bases; bases with no gene match: 7. In germline, CDR1 is SGHAT, CDR2 FQNNGV. The CDR3 totals 16 residues. The CDR3 bases are TGTGCCAGCAGTTTTCTAGCGGGAAGGTCCTACAATGAGCAGTTCTTC. This codes for CASSFLAGRSYNEQFF.

The chain joins TRBV28 to TRBJ2-7, with 11 bases that match TRBD1. The J segment lost 5 bases and the V segment lost 6 bases, leaving 9 bases of the junction unmatched. The CDR3 sequence is 15 residues long. Per the germline V gene, CDR1 is MDHEN and CDR2 is SYDVKM. The DNA for the CDR3 is TGTGCCAGCAGAGCCCAAGGACAGGGGGCCCACGAGCAGTACTTC. Translation gives CASRAQGQGAHEQYF.

This clone was detected a few times. The chain has TRBV6-5 and TRBJ2-7, with 10 bases aligning to TRBD2. Looked up from germline, CDR1 is MNHEY and CDR2 is SVGAGI. V shed 0 bases and J 7 bases; nucleotides not matched to a gene: 6. CDR3 size: 15 residues. CDR3 DNA sequence: TGTGCCAGCAGTTACTCTCCTAGCGGGAGTGGGGAGCAGTACTTC. As protein: CASSYSPSGSGEQYF.

This clone was observed a handful of times. This rearrangement joins TRBV5-1 to TRBJ1-2, with TRBD1 as a possible D gene (5 bases). This CDR3 region has 14 residues. The V gene's germline CDR1 is SGHRS and CDR2 YFSETQ. V was trimmed by 4 bases and J by 5 bases, leaving 15 bases between them. The CDR3 nucleotides are TGCGCCAGCAGCCTAACCAGGGACGCATATGGCTACACCTTC. Amino acid sequence: CASSLTRDAYGYTF.

This clone was counted only a few times. The V gene is TRBV5-5, the J gene TRBJ2-7; 9 nucleotides align to TRBD1. The CDR3 consists of 14 residues. V shed 0 bases and J 6 bases; nucleotides not matched to a gene: 4. The V gene's germline CDR1 is SGHKS and CDR2 YYEKEE (reference sequence). CDR3 region: CASSLVQGAIEQYF. CDR3 DNA: TGTGCCAGCAGCTTGGTACAGGGGGCAATCGAGCAGTACTTC.

This clone turned up a few times. The V gene is TRBV19, the J gene TRBJ2-4; 9 bases are a match to TRBD1. Germline trimming cut 6 bases from V and 0 bases from J; bases unmatched to any gene: 0. Per germline, CDR1 LNHDA and CDR2 SQIVND (reference sequence). This CDR3 spans 14 amino acids. CDR3 sequence reads: CASRGQGAKNIQYF. The CDR3 nucleotides are TGTGCCAGTAGGGGACAGGGAGCCAAAAACATTCAGTACTTC.

The chain has TRBV15 and TRBJ2-7; D possibly corresponds to TRBD2 (6 bases). Germline V CDR1 and CDR2: LNHNV, YYDKDF (reference sequence). V lost 0 bases and J 2 bases, leaving 20 bases between the germline ends. The CDR3 is made up of 18 amino acids. CDR3 sequence reads: CATSRDLDPSGVAYEQYF. The DNA for the CDR3 is TGTGCCACCAGCAGAGATCTAGACCCCTCGGGGGTTGCCTACGAGCAGTACTTC.

This clone rates as medium-sized. The V gene is TRBV14, the J gene TRBJ1-4, with D maybe TRBD1 (6 bases). The CDR3 has 16 amino acids. Trimming stripped 1 base from V and 6 bases from J, with 15 bases between. Germline V gene sequence: CDR1 SGHDN, CDR2 FVKESK. The CDR3 region has the DNA TGTGCCAGCAGCCAAGTCCGGTCAGGGGACGATGAAAAACTGTTTTTT. Translation gives CASSQVRSGDDEKLFF.

This clone turned up a few times. The rearrangement links TRBV29-1 to TRBJ1-1, with TRBD1 as a possible D gene (5 bases). Between the trimmed V and J ends, which lost 4 bases and 0 bases, there was a span of 15 bases. The germline CDR1 and CDR2 sequences are SQVTM and ANQGSEA. The CDR3 extends over 15 amino acids. CDR3 DNA: TGCAGCGTTGCGGGGCGACAGAATTTGAACACTGAAGCTTTCTTT. This codes for CSVAGRQNLNTEAFF.

The rearrangement joins TRBV30 to TRBJ2-7; no firm D call. Germline-derived CDR1 and CDR2 are GTSNPN and SVGIG (reference sequence). This CDR3 region has 12 residues. V dropped 5 bases and J dropped 0 bases, with 8 bases sitting between them. The CDR3 is CAWDKDSYEQYF. The CDR3 coding sequence is TGTGCCTGGGACAAGGACTCCTACGAGCAGTACTTC.

The chain is built from TRBV7-8 and TRBJ1-2, with 8 bases fitting TRBD1. CDR1 is SGHVS, CDR2 FQNEAQ, per germline. V trimming: 5 bases; J trimming: 3 bases; junction bases outside the gene matches: 5. The CDR3 contains 14 residues. This CDR3 is CASSANRGDYGYTF. CDR3 bases: TGTGCCAGCAGCGCCAACAGGGGGGACTATGGCTACACCTTC.

In this sample, this clone turned up a few times. The chain recombines TRBV27 with TRBJ2-1; no definite D call. This CDR3 contains 13 residues. Germline V gene sequence: CDR1 MNHEY, CDR2 SMNVEV (reference sequence). Deletions cut 4 bases from V and 1 base from J, with 5 bases between. The CDR3 DNA is TGTGCCAGCAGTTCCAAATCCTACAATGAGCAGTTCTTC. It is translated as CASSSKSYNEQFF.